Here is one T cell receptor beta chain with its context. At one of its ends the junction is not consistent with the germline gene, which may arise from a read error. Per the original methods: Researchers report that nucleated cell counts were estimated from reference gene primer amplification. The assay was immunoSEQ multiplex PCR, and TCRdb's table has in-frame clones only and misses some. V, J and clone size are taken as reported in that table, and D and trimming were inferred from the DNA itself. Of 150,000 to 200,000 clones in the sample, approximately 80% are singletons; the top ten hold approximately 11%. From germline, CDR1 is LNHDA and CDR2 SQIVND (reference sequence). The CDR3 has 14 residues. The record originates from a study of blood T cell repertoires in COVID-19. Looking at the study overall: Acute and convalescent COVID-19 samples came from the United States, Italy and Spain.

This chain connects TRBV19 to TRBJ1-5; no clear D. The specimen sequenced was PBMCs or T cells enriched from blood (not recorded which). The TCR sequence derives from a man between 50 and 59 years old who had recovered from COVID-19. The CDR3 sequence is CASSERPANRPQHF. The CDR3 coding sequence is TGTGCCAGTAGTGAGCGGCCAGCAAATCGGCCCCAGCATTTT. Using reference TRBV19 and TRBJ1-5 for the parts outside the CDR3, the full variable domain is DGGITQSPKYLFRKEGQNVTLSCEQNLNHDAMYWYRQDPGQGLRLIYYSQIVNDFQKGDIAEGYSVSREKKESFPLTVTSAQKNPTAFYLCASSERPANRPQHFGDGTRLSIL.